One sample yielded the 23 T cell receptor beta chains listed below, sequenced in a study of OX40 agonist ivuxolimab in advanced cancers. Assay used: immunoSEQ multiplex PCR; TCRdb lists only in-frame clones, some missing. This table holds approximately 58,000 clones, about 81% found once. Sample: CD4+ or CD8+ T cells sorted from blood, taken in a trial of the OX40 agonist ivuxolimab. Receptors were obtained from an adult with an advanced solid tumor such as melanoma, head and neck, liver or kidney cancer.

This clone was counted once. The chain joins TRBV29-1 to TRBJ2-1, with D perhaps TRBD1 or TRBD2 (7 bases each). Germline CDR1 is SQVTM and CDR2 is ANQGSEA. Deletions cut 3 bases from V and 5 bases from J, with 17 bases between. The CDR3 loop spans 15 amino acids. The CDR3 loop is CSVDRGGDSHNEQFF. The CDR3 nucleotides are TGCAGCGTTGACAGGGGGGGGGACAGCCACAATGAGCAGTTCTTC.

A note on this clone: A much larger clone sits a single nucleotide away, making a read error possible. The sample carries other DNA sequences with the same CDR3. J is TRBJ1-6 and V is TRBV19, with D tentatively TRBD1 (5 bases). In germline, CDR1 is LNHDA, CDR2 SQIVND (reference sequence). The CDR3 totals 13 residues. Trimming removed 6 bases at V and 10 bases at J, with 13 bases between. The DNA for the CDR3 is TGTGCCAGTAGGGGCGGGGGAGGATCACCCCTCCACTTT. Its translation is CASRGGGGSPLHF.

This sequence joins TRBV5-1 and TRBJ2-2; 9 positions match TRBD1. Germline CDR1 is SGHRS and CDR2 is YFSETQ. V was pared by 4 bases and J by 1 base, with 2 bases of the junction left unmatched. The length of the CDR3 is 15 residues. CDR3 bases: TGCGCCAGCAGCCGGGGACAGGGGAACACCGGGGAGCTGTTTTTT. This gives the protein CASSRGQGNTGELFF.

The rearrangement links TRBV5-1 to TRBJ1-4; the D gene is possibly TRBD1 (6 bases). Trimming took 4 bases from V and 5 from J, leaving 18 bases between them. Germline V gives CDR1 SGHRS, CDR2 YFSETQ. The CDR3 spans 16 residues. CDR3 coding DNA: TGCGCCAGCAGCCCGATGAGACAGGATACCAATGAAAAACTGTTTTTT. Its protein product is CASSPMRQDTNEKLFF.

Here the CDR3 DNA reads TGTGCCAGCAGTTTAACTAGCGGGGGGGCCGGGGGCACAGATACGCAGTATTTT. Encoded protein: CASSLTSGGAGGTDTQYF. The chain has TRBV27 and TRBJ2-3; 13 nucleotides agree with TRBD2. The CDR3 contains 18 residues. Trimming cost V 2 bases and J 1 base; bases outside gene matches: 6. Germline V lookup: CDR1 MNHEY, CDR2 SMNVEV (reference sequence).

V usage is TRBV9 and J usage is TRBJ2-5; TRBD1 agrees at 7 bases. This CDR3 has 13 amino acids. The V and J ends lost 3 bases and 4 bases, in that order; junction bases with no gene match: 3. Germline-derived CDR1 and CDR2 are SGDLS and YYNGEE. The DNA for the CDR3 is TGTGCCAGCAGCGAAGGGGGCGCAGAGACCCAGTACTTC. Translating gives CASSEGGAETQYF.

In nucleotides, the CDR3 is TGTGCCACCAGCAGAGAGGTTGACGAGGGGGCTAGGTATGGCTACACCTTC. Amino acids: CATSREVDEGARYGYTF. The chain recombines TRBV15 with TRBJ1-2; 7 bases fit TRBD1. From germline, CDR1 is LNHNV and CDR2 YYDKDF (reference sequence). Trimming at V came to 0 bases and at J to 5 bases, leaving 12 bases not matched to a gene. There are 17 residues in the CDR3.

In DNA form, the CDR3 reads TGTGCCAGCATGGGGGTATTTAACTATGGCTACACCTTC. Translated, it gives CASMGVFNYGYTF. The rearrangement uses TRBV28 and TRBJ1-2, with a tentative D call TRBD1 (5 bases). The V gene lost 7 bases and the J gene lost 1 base, with 10 bases spanning the gap. CDR3 length: 13 amino acids. Germline V gives CDR1 MDHEN, CDR2 SYDVKM.

The CDR3 region has the DNA TGTGCCAGCAGCTTGCTTAGGGACCCCCCTGAAGCTTTCTTT. Amino acid sequence: CASSLLRDPPEAFF. This rearrangement joins TRBV7-2 to TRBJ1-1; possibly TRBD1 for D (5 bases). The V and J ends lost 3 bases and 6 bases respectively, with 14 bases between them. The length of the CDR3 is 14 residues. Germline-derived CDR1 and CDR2 are SGHTA and FQGNSA.

This chain uses TRBV4-1 with TRBJ2-1; 13 nucleotides line up with TRBD2. J lost 0 bases, V lost 4 bases, and 12 bases had no gene match. CDR1 is MGHRA and CDR2 is YSYEKL in the germline V gene. The CDR3 spans 20 residues. The CDR3 coding sequence is TGCGCCAGCAGCCGAAGGGGACTAGCGGGGCGCCGAAGCTCCTACAATGAGCAGTTCTTC. This translates into CASSRRGLAGRRSSYNEQFF.

The genes are TRBV2 and TRBJ2-5; D tentatively reads TRBD1 or TRBD2 (7 bases each). The tail of the sequence fits TRBJ2-7 better, so the J call may be wrong. CDR3 length equals 15 residues. CDR1 SNHLY and CDR2 FYNNEI come from the germline V gene. The CDR3 region has the DNA TGTGCCAGCAGCGGCGGGGAGGGGGCAGGTGCCGAGCAGTACTTC. Translating gives CASSGGEGAGAEQYF.

Turning to this clone: One junction end does not reproduce the germline sequence, and a read error may be involved. The genes are TRBV5-5 and TRBJ1-5; D not certain. Germline V gene data show CDR1 as SGHKS and CDR2 as YYEKEE (reference sequence). This CDR3 spans 17 amino acids. The CDR3 region is CASSLGQDSHSNQPQHF. The CDR3 DNA follows: TGTGCCAGCAGTTTGGGCCAGGATTCCCATAGCAATCAGCCCCAGCATTTT.

This chain joins TRBV7-2 and TRBJ1-2; tentatively, D is TRBD1 (5 bases). Germline V gives CDR1 SGHTA, CDR2 FQGNSA. The CDR3 sequence is 14 residues long. The V and J ends lost 1 base and 2 bases respectively, with 8 bases between them. The CDR3 protein is CASSLGRTNYGYTF. The CDR3, as DNA: TGTGCCAGCAGCTTAGGCAGGACAAACTATGGCTACACCTTC.

This clone was seen many times. The chain has TRBV2 and TRBJ2-3, with D unresolved. Trimming removed 6 bases at V and 0 bases at J, with 10 bases between. From germline, CDR1 is SNHLY and CDR2 FYNNEI. The CDR3 consists of 14 residues. The CDR3 spells CASRLPPSTDTQYF. CDR3 nucleotides: TGTGCCAGCAGGCTCCCCCCGAGCACAGATACGCAGTATTTT.

This clone showed up just once. The V gene is TRBV18, the J gene TRBJ2-2; D call uncertain. This CDR3 has 17 amino acids. The V gene lost 1 base and the J gene lost 3 bases, with 15 bases spanning the gap. Germline CDR1 reads KGHSH; CDR2 reads LQKENI. Here the CDR3 reads CASSPLVMDGDTGELFF. The DNA for the CDR3 is TGTGCCAGCTCACCACTTGTAATGGACGGAGACACCGGGGAGCTGTTTTTT.

This clone is medium-sized (0.01 to 0.1%) by share. V usage is TRBV18 and J usage is TRBJ1-6; no definite D call. Trimming took off 2 bases at V and 6 bases at J, with 14 bases between the two ends. Per germline, CDR1 KGHSH and CDR2 LQKENI. The CDR3 spans 16 residues. For the CDR3, the DNA is TGTGCCAGCTCACCATTTGCCCTACTTGGTAATTCACCCCTCCACTTT. Amino acids: CASSPFALLGNSPLHF.

This clone has only a few counts. The genes are TRBV2 and TRBJ2-7; D gene ambiguous. The ends were cut back, 6 bases at V and 3 bases at J, with 12 bases in the middle. The CDR3 consists of 13 residues. Looked up from germline, CDR1 is SNHLY and CDR2 is FYNNEI. Here the CDR3 reads CASSQDGLYEQYF. The CDR3 nucleotides read TGTGCCAGCAGCCAGGACGGGCTCTACGAGCAGTACTTC.

The CDR3 sequence is CASRQSGTGFLYEQFF. The CDR3 DNA sequence: TGTGCCAGCCGACAGTCCGGGACAGGGTTTTTGTATGAGCAGTTCTTC. The chain carries TRBV6-6 and TRBJ2-1, with 9 bases matching TRBD1. The CDR3 has 16 amino acids. V lost 8 bases to trimming and J lost 8 bases; unmatched junction nucleotides: 16. Germline V gene lookup returns CDR1 MNHNY and CDR2 SVGAGI (reference sequence).

This clone appeared a few times. J is TRBJ1-4 and V is TRBV19; 11 nucleotides align to TRBD1. Germline values: CDR1 LNHDA, CDR2 SQIVND (reference sequence). V shed 5 bases and J 6 bases; nucleotides not matched to a gene: 2. There are 14 residues in the CDR3. The CDR3 sequence is CASSRGQGDEKLFF. The CDR3 nucleotides are TGTGCCAGTAGTCGGGGACAGGGGGATGAAAAACTGTTTTTT.

The chain links TRBV6-1 to TRBJ1-5, with 9 positions matching TRBD1. V trimming: 6 bases; J trimming: 6 bases; junction bases outside the gene matches: 9. Germline V gene sequence: CDR1 MNHNS, CDR2 SASEGT. The CDR3 has 15 residues. The CDR3 bases are TGTGCCAGCAGGGGGATGGACAGGGGAATTCAGCCCCAGCATTTT. As protein: CASRGMDRGIQPQHF.

The chain carries TRBV4-1 and TRBJ1-3; no clear D. This CDR3 spans 14 amino acids. Germline V CDR1 and CDR2: MGHRA, YSYEKL. Trimming left V 2 bases short and J 0 bases short, with 5 bases between. The DNA for the CDR3 is TGCGCCAGCAGCCAACCCCACTCTGGAAACACCATATATTTT. This gives the protein CASSQPHSGNTIYF.

The rearrangement joins TRBV5-1 to TRBJ2-1; 8 bases map to TRBD1. Germline loops: CDR1 SGHRS, CDR2 YFSETQ. This CDR3 spans 13 amino acids. J was trimmed by 8 bases and V by 4 bases; bases with no gene match: 5. The DNA for the CDR3 is TGCGCCAGCAGCAAACCAGGGGGCGATGAGCAGTTCTTC. Its protein product is CASSKPGGDEQFF.

This clone was detected only a few times. The chain joins TRBV7-9 to TRBJ2-2; 9 nucleotides agree with TRBD1. Germline V lookup: CDR1 SEHNR, CDR2 FQNEAQ (reference sequence). This CDR3 has 17 residues. Unmatched junction bases numbered 12, after V lost 7 bases and J lost 3 bases. The DNA for the CDR3 is TGTGCCAGCACCGCCGGTTTCCGGGACAGGGACACCGGGGAGCTGTTTTTT. It encodes CASTAGFRDRDTGELFF.